This TCR beta chain originates from a study of post-analysis software for immune sequencing data. Study information: Disease trajectories encompassed relapsing-remitting, secondary progressive and progressive-relapsing multiple sclerosis. Study-level results: Samples prepared in the same batch strongly co-clustered by F measure. Compared with controls, patients had more of about 5 TRBV segments, including TRBV5-6, TRBV5-1 and TRBV20-1.

Unique-molecular-identifier-tagged TCR beta cDNA libraries were used. Input of about 1 to 11 million T cells yielded hundreds of thousands of cDNA molecules. TCRdb recomputed calls from the PCR reads with MiXCR, one row per CDR3 protein. The data hold roughly 600,000 distinct CDR3 sequences, with around 40% observed a single time. Trimming took off 5 bases at V and 6 bases at J, with 14 bases between the two ends. Germline assignment: CDR1 MNHEY and CDR2 SMNVEV (reference sequence). CDR3 size: 13 residues. This clonotype appeared a few times. Its cognate antigen is unknown. Sequencing input: blood. The source is a girl aged 10 to 17 with multiple sclerosis. This chain joins TRBV27 and TRBJ2-7; a weak D match, TRBD1 (5 bases). The CDR3 DNA is TGTGCCAGCAGTCACGTCCAGGGCCCCGAGCAGTACTTC. Protein: CASSHVQGPEQYF.